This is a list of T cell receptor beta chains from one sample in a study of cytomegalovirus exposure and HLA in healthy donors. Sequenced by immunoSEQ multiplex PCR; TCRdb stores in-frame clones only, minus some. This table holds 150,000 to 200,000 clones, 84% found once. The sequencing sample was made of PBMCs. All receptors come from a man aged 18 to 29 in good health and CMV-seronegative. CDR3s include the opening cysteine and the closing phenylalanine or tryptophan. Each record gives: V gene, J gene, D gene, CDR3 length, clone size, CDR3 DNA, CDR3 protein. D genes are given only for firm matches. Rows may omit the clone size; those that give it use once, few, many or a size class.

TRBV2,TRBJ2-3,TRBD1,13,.,TGTGCCAGCGGACAGGGAGGTAGGAATACGCAGTATTTT,CASGQGGRNTQYF
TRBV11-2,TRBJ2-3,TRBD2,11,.,TGTGTGGCTAGCGGGGCTTCTACGCAGTATTTT,CVASGASTQYF
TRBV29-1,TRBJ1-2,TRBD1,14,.,TGCAGCGTTGACGGACAGGGAGTCATCTATGGCTACACCTTC,CSVDGQGVIYGYTF
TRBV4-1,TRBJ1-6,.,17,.,TGCGCCAGCAGCCTAAATCTCCTTGTCTTGCTAAATTCACCCCTCCACTTT,CASSLNLLVLLNSPLHF
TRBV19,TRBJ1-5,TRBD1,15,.,TGTGCCAGTAGCCCCGGGACAGGGTCAAATCAGCCCCAGCATTTT,CASSPGTGSNQPQHF
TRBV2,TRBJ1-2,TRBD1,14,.,TGTGCCAGCAGGCCGGGACAGGACGCCTATGGCTACACCTTC,CASRPGQDAYGYTF
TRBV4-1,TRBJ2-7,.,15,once,TGCGCCAGCAGCCCTAGGGACTCGAACTCCTACGAGCAGTACTTC,CASSPRDSNSYEQYF
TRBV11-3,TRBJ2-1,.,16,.,TGTGCCAGCAGCTTAGAGGGGGGACCGGGGTACAATGAGCAGTTCTTC,CASSLEGGPGYNEQFF
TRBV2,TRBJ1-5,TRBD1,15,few,TGTGCCAGCAGTGAGACAGGGGGCAGCAATCAGCCCCAGCATTTT,CASSETGGSNQPQHF
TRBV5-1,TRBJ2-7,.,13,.,TGCGCCAGCAGTTTAGACGGAGCCTACGAGCAGTACTTC,CASSLDGAYEQYF
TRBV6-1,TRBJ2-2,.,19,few,TGTGCCAGCAGTGAATTTGGAGTCAGGGGCACAGCGAACACCGGGGAGCTGTTTTTT,CASSEFGVRGTANTGELFF
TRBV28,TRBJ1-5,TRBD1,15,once,TGTGCCAGCAGTTCCGGGACAGGGGAACATCAGCCCCAGCATTTT,CASSSGTGEHQPQHF
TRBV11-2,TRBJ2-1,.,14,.,TGTGCCAGCAGTCCGCCCAGGGATCGGAATGAGCAGTTCTTC,CASSPPRDRNEQFF
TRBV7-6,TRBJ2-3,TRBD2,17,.,TGTGCCAGCAGCCCCACTGAGAGCGGGAGGGCCGCAGATACGCAGTATTTT,CASSPTESGRAADTQYF
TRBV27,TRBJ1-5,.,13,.,TGTGCCAGCGGTGGACTTAGCAATCAGCCCCAGCATTTT,CASGGLSNQPQHF
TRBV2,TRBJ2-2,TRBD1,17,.,TGTGCCAGCCAAGGTCTTATGACCGGGACAGTAAGCGGGGAGCTGTTTTTT,CASQGLMTGTVSGELFF
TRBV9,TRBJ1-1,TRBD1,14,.,TGTGCCAGCGGGGGACAGGGAGGAGGCACTGAAGCTTTCTTT,CASGGQGGGTEAFF
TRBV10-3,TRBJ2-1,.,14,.,TGTGCCATCAGTGAGGTGGGAGAGACGAATGAGCAGTTCTTC,CAISEVGETNEQFF
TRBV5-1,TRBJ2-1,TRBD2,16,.,TGCGCCAGCAGCCCGCCGGGACTAGCGGACTACAATGAGCAGTTCTTC,CASSPPGLADYNEQFF
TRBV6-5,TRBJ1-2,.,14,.,TGTGCCAGCAAGGAAACAGGCGGTAGCTATGGCTACACCTTC,CASKETGGSYGYTF
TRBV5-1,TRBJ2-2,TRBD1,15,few,TGCGCCAGCAGCCTGCGACAGGGGGCTTCCGGGGAGCTGTTTTTT,CASSLRQGASGELFF
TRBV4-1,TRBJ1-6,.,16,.,TGCGCCAGCAGCCACTCAGGGTCCTCCTATAATTCACCCCTCCACTTT,CASSHSGSSYNSPLHF